What follows describes a single T cell receptor (beta chain). A read error is possible here, since a much larger clone lies one base away. This record comes from a study of identical twins. Trimming took 0 bases from V and 2 from J, leaving 6 bases between them. The CDR3 is 14 amino acids. CDR1 and CDR2 from the germline V gene are SGHTA and FQGTGA. TCRdb fed the 5' RACE reads into MiXCR, producing one record per CDR3 protein. The sample has approximately 700,000 distinct CDR3 sequences, 15% to 20% seen once; the top ten hold less than 15%. These records were also assigned to another study, of T cells expressing NK-cell markers.

The sequencing sample was made of PBMCs. The gene calls are TRBV7-3 and TRBJ2-3; D may be TRBD1 (5 bases). The sequence came from a woman aged 18-29 years in good health. The CDR3 DNA reads as TGTGCCAGCAGCTTAACAGGGGACACAGATACGCAGTATTTT. Protein product: CASSLTGDTDTQYF.